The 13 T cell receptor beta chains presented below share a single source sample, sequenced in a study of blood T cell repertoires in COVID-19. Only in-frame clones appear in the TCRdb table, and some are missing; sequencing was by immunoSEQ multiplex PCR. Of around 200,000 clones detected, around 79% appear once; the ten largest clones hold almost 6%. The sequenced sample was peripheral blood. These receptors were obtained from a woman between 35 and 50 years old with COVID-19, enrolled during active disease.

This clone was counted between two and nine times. The CDR3 bases are TGTGCCAGCAGCGTTGGGGACTCACGGGCAGATACGCAGTATTTT. Its protein is CASSVGDSRADTQYF. This chain connects TRBV9 to TRBJ2-3; tentative D call: TRBD2 (6 bases). The CDR3 contains 15 residues. In germline, CDR1 is SGDLS, CDR2 YYNGEE. V lost 2 bases and J lost 4, with 14 bases in between.

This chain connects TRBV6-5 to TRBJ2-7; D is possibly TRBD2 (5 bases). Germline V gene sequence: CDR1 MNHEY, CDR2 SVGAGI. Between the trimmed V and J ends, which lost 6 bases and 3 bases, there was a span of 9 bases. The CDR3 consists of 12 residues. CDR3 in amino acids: CASSHRGYEQYF. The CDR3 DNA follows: TGTGCCAGCAGCCACCGGGGCTACGAGCAGTACTTC.

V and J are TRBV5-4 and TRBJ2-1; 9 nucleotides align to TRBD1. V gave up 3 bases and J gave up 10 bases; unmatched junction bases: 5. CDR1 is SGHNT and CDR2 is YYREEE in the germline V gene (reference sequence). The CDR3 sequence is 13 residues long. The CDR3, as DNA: TGTGCCAGCAGCTCACAGGGGGCCCGGGAGCAGTTCTTC. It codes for CASSSQGAREQFF.

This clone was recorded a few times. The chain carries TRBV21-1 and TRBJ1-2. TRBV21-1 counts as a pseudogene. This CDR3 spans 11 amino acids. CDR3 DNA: TGTGCCAGCCTTAGCCATTATGGCTACACCTTC. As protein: CASLSHYGYTF.

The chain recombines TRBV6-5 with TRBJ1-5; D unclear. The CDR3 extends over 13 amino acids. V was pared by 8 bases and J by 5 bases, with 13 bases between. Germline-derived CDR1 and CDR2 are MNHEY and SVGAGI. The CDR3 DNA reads TGTGCCAGCTCGGGAGCGTCAGATCAGCCCCAGCATTTT. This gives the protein CASSGASDQPQHF.

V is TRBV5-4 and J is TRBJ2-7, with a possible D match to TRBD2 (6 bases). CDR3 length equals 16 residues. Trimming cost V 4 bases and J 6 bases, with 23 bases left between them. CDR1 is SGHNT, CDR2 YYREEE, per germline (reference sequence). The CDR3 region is CASSPPAAGLNGEQYF. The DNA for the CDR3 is TGTGCCAGCAGCCCGCCGGCTGCGGGATTGAACGGCGAGCAGTACTTC.

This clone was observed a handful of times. The CDR3 DNA follows: TGTGCCAGCAGCATGGACACACCCTACGAGCAGTACTTC. Its protein product is CASSMDTPYEQYF. This chain joins TRBV6-4 and TRBJ2-7, with D maybe TRBD1 (5 bases). The germline CDR1 and CDR2 sequences are MRHNA and SNTAGT. V was cut by 6 bases and J by 2 bases, with 11 bases left in between. This CDR3 has 13 amino acids.

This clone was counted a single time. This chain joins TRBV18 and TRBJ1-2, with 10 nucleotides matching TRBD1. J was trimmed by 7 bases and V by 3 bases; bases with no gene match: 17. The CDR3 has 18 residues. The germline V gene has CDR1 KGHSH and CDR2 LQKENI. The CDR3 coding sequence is TGTGCCAGCTCACCCTCGACAGGGGGCACCCTAGAAAGTGGTGGCTACACCTTC. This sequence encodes CASSPSTGGTLESGGYTF.

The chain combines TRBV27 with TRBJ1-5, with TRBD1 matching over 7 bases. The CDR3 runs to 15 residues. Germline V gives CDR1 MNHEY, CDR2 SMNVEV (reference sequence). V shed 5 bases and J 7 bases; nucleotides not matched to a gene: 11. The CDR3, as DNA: TGTGCCAGCAGTACGACAGGGACGATTGGACAGCCCCAGCATTTT. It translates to CASSTTGTIGQPQHF.

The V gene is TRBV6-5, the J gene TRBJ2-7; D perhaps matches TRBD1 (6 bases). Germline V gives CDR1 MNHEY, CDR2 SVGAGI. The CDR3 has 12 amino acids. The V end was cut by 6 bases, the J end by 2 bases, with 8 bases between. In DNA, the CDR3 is TGTGCCAGCAGGGGACATCCCTACGAGCAGTACTTC. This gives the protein CASRGHPYEQYF.

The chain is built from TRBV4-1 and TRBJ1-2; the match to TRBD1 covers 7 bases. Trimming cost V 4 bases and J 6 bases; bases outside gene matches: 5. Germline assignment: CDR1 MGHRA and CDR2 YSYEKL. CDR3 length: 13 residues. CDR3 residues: CASSRRQGDGYTF. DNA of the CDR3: TGCGCCAGCAGCCGAAGACAGGGCGATGGCTACACCTTC.

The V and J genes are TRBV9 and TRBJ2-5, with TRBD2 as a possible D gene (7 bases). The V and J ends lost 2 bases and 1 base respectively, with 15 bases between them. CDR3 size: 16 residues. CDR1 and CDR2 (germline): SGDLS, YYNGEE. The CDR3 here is CASSVVGGPFQETQYF. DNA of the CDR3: TGTGCCAGCAGCGTCGTGGGGGGGCCCTTCCAAGAGACCCAGTACTTC.

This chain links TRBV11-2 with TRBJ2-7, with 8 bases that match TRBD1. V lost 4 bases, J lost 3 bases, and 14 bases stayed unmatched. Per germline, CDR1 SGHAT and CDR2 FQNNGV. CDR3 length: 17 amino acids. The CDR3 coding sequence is TGTGCCAGCAGCTCATCCTTCGACGGGACAGGACTCTACGAGCAGTACTTC. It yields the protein CASSSSFDGTGLYEQYF.